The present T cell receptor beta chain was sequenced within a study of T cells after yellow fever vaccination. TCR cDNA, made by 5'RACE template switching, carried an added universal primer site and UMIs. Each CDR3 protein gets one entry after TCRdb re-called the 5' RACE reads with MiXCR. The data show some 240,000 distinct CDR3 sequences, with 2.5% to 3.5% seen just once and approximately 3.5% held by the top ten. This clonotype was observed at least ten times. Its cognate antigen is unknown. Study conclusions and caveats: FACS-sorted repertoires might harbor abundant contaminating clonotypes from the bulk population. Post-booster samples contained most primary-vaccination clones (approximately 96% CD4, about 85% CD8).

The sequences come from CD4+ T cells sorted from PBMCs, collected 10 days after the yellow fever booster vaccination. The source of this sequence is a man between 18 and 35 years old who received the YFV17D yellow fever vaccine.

Written as DNA, the CDR3 is TGCAGCGTTGGGGGGGGAAACACTGAAGCTTTCTTT. Translation: CSVGGGNTEAFF. The chain combines TRBV29-1 with TRBJ1-1, with a tentative D call TRBD1 (5 bases). Trimming shortened V by 4 bases and J by 2 bases, and 8 bases separated the two germline ends. The CDR3 sequence is 12 residues long. Germline V CDR1 and CDR2: SQVTM, ANQGSEA.